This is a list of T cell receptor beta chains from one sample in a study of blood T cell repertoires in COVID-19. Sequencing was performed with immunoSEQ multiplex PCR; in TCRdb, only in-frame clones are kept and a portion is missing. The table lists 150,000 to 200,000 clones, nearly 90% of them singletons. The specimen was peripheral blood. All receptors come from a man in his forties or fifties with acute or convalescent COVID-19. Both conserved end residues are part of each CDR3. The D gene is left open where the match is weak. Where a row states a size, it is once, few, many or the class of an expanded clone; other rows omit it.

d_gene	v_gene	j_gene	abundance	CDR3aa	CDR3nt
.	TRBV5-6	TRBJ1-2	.	CASSSDRRYGYTF	TGTGCCAGCAGCTCTGACAGGCGCTATGGCTACACCTTC
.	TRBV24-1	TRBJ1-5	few	CATSDPTGGEQPQHF	TGTGCCACCAGTGATCCCACAGGTGGAGAACAGCCCCAGCATTTT
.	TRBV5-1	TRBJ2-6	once	CASSPDSVGANVLTF	TGCGCCAGCAGCCCGGACAGTGTTGGGGCCAACGTCCTGACTTTC
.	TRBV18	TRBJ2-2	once	CASSRALTVTGTGELFF	TGTGCCAGCTCACGAGCACTCACCGTAACAGGGACCGGGGAGCTGTTTTTT
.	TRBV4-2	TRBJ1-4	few	CASSQDRGKGEKLFF	TGTGCCAGCAGCCAAGACAGGGGAAAAGGAGAAAAACTGTTTTTT
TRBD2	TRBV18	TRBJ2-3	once	CASSGLAGEDTQYF	TGTGCCAGCTCTGGTCTAGCGGGAGAAGATACGCAGTATTTT
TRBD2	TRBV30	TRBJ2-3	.	CAWDLLAGDTDTQYF	TGTGCCTGGGACCTTCTAGCGGGAGACACAGATACGCAGTATTTT
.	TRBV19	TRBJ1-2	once	CASTGVNYGYTF	TGTGCCAGTACCGGGGTAAACTATGGCTACACCTTC
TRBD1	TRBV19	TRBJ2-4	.	CASSMRIPGQGAKNIQYF	TGTGCCAGTAGTATGAGAATCCCGGGACAGGGGGCCAAAAACATTCAGTACTTC
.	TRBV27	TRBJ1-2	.	CASSPTGANYGYTF	TGTGCCAGCAGCCCCACGGGAGCTAACTATGGCTACACCTTC
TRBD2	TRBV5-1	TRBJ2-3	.	CASSNERGTDTQYF	TGCGCCAGCAGTAACGAGCGGGGGACAGATACGCAGTATTTT
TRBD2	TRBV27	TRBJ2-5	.	CASSLWGAGAQETQYF	TGTGCCAGCAGTTTATGGGGAGCGGGGGCCCAAGAGACCCAGTACTTC
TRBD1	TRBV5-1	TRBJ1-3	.	CASRGQGSAGNTIYF	TGCGCCAGCAGGGGACAGGGTTCGGCTGGAAACACCATATATTTT
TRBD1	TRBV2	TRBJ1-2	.	CASSEQGQGIYGYTF	TGTGCCAGCAGTGAACAGGGACAGGGGATCTATGGCTACACCTTC
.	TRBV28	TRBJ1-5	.	CASSPPRVIQPQHF	TGTGCCAGCAGTCCGCCGCGGGTTATTCAGCCCCAGCATTTT
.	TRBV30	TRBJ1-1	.	CAWSVQLNTEAFF	TGTGCCTGGAGTGTACAGCTGAACACTGAAGCTTTCTTT
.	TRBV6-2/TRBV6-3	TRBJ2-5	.	CASSYSGAQETQYF	TGTGCCAGCAGTTACTCTGGGGCCCAAGAGACCCAGTACTTC
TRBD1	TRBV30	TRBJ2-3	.	CAWSKGQRSKDTQYF	TGTGCCTGGAGTAAGGGACAGCGGTCCAAGGATACGCAGTATTTT
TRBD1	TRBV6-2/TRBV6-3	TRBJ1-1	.	CASSYALPYSGGAGNTEAFF	TGTGCCAGCAGTTACGCGCTCCCCTACTCAGGGGGCGCCGGGAACACTGAAGCTTTCTTT
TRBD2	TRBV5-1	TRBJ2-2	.	CASSRTSANTGELFF	TGCGCCAGCAGCCGGACTAGCGCTAACACCGGGGAGCTGTTTTTT
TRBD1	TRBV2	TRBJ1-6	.	CASSLGTEGGPLHF	TGTGCCAGCAGCCTCGGGACAGAGGGGGGTCCCCTCCACTTT
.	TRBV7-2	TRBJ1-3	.	CASSTTGSSGNTIYF	TGTGCCAGCAGCACGACAGGTAGCTCTGGAAACACCATATATTTT
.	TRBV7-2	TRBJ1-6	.	CASSSGQSYNSPLHF	TGTGCCAGCAGCTCCGGACAGTCCTATAATTCACCCCTCCACTTT
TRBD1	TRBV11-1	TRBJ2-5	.	CASSLARGLQETQYF	TGTGCCAGCAGCTTAGCCAGGGGGCTCCAAGAGACCCAGTACTTC
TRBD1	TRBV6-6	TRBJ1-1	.	CASRIWTGDTEAFF	TGTGCCAGCAGAATCTGGACAGGGGACACTGAAGCTTTCTTT
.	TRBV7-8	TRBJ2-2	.	CASSLVRLNTGELFF	TGTGCCAGCAGCTTAGTTCGACTGAACACCGGGGAGCTGTTTTTT